This TCR beta chain appears in the sequencing data of a study of shared clonotypes between healthy human individuals. For the study at large: Serving as donors were a couple of women and a few men, whose ages spanned 18 to 49.

Researchers divided each subset's genomic DNA evenly across several immunoSEQ plates. Sorted-subset replicate PCR reactions were performed with around 200 ng DNA, corresponding to about 32,000 T cell genomes. Produced via immunoSEQ multiplex PCR; TCRdb's table is partial and in-frame only. The sample contains approximately 840,000 clones, 90% to 98% of which appear only once. CDR1 and CDR2 from the germline V gene are MNHEY and SMNVEV (reference sequence). The CDR3 consists of 14 residues. V was trimmed by 3 bases and J by 4 bases, leaving 9 bases between them. Naive CD8 cells comprised CD45RO-negative, CCR7-positively selected cells, excluding terminally differentiated effector memory CD45RA+ cells.

The source is a man aged 25-40 years in good health. The source material was naive CD8+ T cells sorted from blood. The V call is TRBV27, the J call TRBJ1-4; D perhaps matches TRBD1 (5 bases). The CDR3 DNA is TGTGCCAGCAGTTTGTTAGGGGTTAATGAAAAACTGTTTTTT. Its protein is CASSLLGVNEKLFF.